This T cell receptor (beta chain) was profiled in a study of blood T cell repertoires in COVID-19. The method was immunoSEQ multiplex PCR; TCRdb's version includes in-frame clones alone and lacks a portion of them. Of some 250,000 clones detected, 82% appear once; the ten largest clones hold around 11%. The CDR3 runs 13 residues. V was clipped by 4 bases and J by 5 bases, with 12 bases between them. Germline loops: CDR1 SGDLS, CDR2 YYNGEE. The chain uses TRBV9 and TRBJ2-5, with D unclear. The TCR sequence derives from an older woman with active or convalescent COVID-19. The specimen was peripheral blood. The CDR3 DNA reads as TGTGCCAGCAGCCCCCCCTATATGGAGACCCAGTACTTC. Its translation: CASSPPYMETQYF.